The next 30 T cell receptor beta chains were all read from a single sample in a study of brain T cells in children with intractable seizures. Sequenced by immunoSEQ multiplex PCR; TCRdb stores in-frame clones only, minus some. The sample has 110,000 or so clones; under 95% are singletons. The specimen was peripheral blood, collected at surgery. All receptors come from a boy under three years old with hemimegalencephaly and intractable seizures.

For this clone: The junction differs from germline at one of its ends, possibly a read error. CDR3 DNA sequence: TGTGCCAGCAGCTCGCTGGGATCCGGCCAGGACTTT. This sequence encodes CASSSLGSGQDF. This chain joins TRBV5-4 and TRBJ1-6; D is unresolved. Germline V lookup: CDR1 SGHNT, CDR2 YYREEE (reference sequence). The CDR3 loop spans 12 amino acids.

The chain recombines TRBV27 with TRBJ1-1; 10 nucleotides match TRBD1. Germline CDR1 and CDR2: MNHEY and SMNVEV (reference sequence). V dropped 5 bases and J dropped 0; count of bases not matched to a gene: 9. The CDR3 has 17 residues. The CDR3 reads CASSTTGGRGLNTEAFF. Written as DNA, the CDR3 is TGTGCCAGCAGTACGACAGGGGGCAGGGGGCTGAACACTGAAGCTTTCTTT.

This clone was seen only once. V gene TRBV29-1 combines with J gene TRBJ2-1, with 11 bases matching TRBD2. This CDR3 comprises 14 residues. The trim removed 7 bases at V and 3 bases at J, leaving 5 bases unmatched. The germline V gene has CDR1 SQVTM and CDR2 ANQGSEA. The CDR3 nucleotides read TGCAGCGCGATCCTAGCGGGAGGCTACAATGAGCAGTTCTTC. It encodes CSAILAGGYNEQFF.

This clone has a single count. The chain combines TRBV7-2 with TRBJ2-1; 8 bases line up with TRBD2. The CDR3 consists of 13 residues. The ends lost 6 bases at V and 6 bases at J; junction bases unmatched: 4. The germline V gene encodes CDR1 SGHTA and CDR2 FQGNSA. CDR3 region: CASRESGSNEQFF. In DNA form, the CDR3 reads TGTGCCAGCAGGGAAAGCGGGAGCAATGAGCAGTTCTTC.

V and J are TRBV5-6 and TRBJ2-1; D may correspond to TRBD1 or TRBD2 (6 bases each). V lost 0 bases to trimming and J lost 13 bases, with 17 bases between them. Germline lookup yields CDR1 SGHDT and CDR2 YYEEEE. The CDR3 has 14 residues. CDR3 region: CASSLGPGGVEQFF. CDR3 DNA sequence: TGTGCCAGCAGCTTGGGACCCGGGGGCGTGGAACAGTTCTTC.

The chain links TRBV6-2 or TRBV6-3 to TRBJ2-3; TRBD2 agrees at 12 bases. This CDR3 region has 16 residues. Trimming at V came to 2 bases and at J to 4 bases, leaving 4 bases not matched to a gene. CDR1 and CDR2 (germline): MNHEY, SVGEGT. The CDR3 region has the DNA TGTGCCAGCAGTTACACCCTAGCGGGAGGGCCAGATACGCAGTATTTT. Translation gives CASSYTLAGGPDTQYF.

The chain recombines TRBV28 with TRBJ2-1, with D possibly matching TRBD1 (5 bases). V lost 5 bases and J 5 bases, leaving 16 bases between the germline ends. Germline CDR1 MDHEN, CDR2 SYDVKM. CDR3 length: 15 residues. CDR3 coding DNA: TGTGCCAGCAGTAGCCATGGGGCGCCGGACAATGAGCAGTTCTTC. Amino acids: CASSSHGAPDNEQFF.

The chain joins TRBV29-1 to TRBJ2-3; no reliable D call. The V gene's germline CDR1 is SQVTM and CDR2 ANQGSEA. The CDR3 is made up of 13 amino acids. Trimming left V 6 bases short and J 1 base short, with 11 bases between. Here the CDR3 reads CSVTGPRTDTQYF. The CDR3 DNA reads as TGCAGCGTAACGGGCCCCCGCACAGATACGCAGTATTTT.

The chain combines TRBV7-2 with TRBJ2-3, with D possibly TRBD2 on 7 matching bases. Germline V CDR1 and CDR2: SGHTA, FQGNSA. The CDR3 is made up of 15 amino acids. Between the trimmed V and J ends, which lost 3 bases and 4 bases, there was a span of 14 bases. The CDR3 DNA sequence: TGTGCCAGCAGCTTTCAGGGGAGGGTCCCAGATACGCAGTATTTT. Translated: CASSFQGRVPDTQYF.

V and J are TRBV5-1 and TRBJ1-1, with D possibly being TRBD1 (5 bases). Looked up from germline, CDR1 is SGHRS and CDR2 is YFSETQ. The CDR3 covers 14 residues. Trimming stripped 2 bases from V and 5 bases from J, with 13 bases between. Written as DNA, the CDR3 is TGCGCCAGCAGCTTCGTGGGGGTTGGGACTGAAGCTTTCTTT. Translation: CASSFVGVGTEAFF.

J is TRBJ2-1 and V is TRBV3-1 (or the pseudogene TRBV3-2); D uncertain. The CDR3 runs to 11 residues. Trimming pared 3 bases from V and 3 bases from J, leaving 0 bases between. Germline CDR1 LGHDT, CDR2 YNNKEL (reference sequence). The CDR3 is CASSHYNEQFF. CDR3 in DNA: TGTGCCAGCAGCCACTACAATGAGCAGTTCTTC.

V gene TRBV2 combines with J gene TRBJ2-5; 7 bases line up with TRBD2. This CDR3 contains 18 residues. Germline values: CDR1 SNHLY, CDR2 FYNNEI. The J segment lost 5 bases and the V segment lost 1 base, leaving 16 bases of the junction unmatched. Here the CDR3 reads CASSEGMEAGVGSETQYF. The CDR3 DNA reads TGTGCCAGCAGTGAAGGGATGGAGGCGGGAGTTGGTTCGGAGACCCAGTACTTC.

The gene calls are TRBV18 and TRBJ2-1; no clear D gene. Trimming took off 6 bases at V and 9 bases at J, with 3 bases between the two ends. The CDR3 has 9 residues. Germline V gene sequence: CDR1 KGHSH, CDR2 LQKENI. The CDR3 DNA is TGTGCCAGCTCCACTGAGCAGTTCTTC. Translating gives CASSTEQFF.

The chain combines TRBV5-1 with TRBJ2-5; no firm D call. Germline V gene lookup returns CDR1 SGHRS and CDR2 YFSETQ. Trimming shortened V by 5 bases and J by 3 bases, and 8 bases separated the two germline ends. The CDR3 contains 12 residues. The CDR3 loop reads CASSFPKETQYF. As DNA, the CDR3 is TGCGCCAGCAGTTTCCCGAAAGAGACCCAGTACTTC.

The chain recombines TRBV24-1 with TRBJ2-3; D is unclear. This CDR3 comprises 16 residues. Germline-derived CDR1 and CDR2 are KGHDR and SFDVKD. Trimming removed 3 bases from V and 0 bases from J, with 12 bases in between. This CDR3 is CATSDPRVGSTDTQYF. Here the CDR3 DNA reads TGTGCCACCAGTGATCCCCGGGTGGGGAGCACAGATACGCAGTATTTT.

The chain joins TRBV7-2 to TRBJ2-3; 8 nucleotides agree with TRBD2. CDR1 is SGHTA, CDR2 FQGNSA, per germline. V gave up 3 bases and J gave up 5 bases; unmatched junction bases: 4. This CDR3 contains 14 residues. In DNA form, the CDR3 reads TGTGCCAGCAGCTTCCGGGAGGGCCGAGATACGCAGTATTTT. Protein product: CASSFREGRDTQYF. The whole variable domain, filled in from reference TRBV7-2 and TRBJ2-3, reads GAGVSQSPSNKVTEKGKDVELRCDPISGHTALYWYRQSLGQGLEFLIYFQGNSAPDKSGLPSDRFSAERTGGSVSTLTIQRTQQEDSAVYLCASSFREGRDTQYFGPGTRLTVL.

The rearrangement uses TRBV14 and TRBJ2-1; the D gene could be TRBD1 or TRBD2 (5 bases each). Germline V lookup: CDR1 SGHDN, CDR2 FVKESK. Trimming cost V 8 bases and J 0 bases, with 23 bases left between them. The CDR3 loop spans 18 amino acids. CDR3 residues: CASRRRGVPLSSYNEQFF. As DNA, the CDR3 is TGTGCCAGCCGCCGGAGAGGGGTCCCCCTCAGCTCCTACAATGAGCAGTTCTTC.

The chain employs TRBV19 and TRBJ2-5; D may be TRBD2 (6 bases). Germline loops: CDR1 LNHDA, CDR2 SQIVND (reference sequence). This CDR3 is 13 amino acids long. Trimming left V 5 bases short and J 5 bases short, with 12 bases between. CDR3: CASSQTRMETQYF. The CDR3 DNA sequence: TGTGCCAGTAGTCAGACTAGAATGGAGACCCAGTACTTC. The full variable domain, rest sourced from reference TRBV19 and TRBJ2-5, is DGGITQSPKYLFRKEGQNVTLSCEQNLNHDAMYWYRQDPGQGLRLIYYSQIVNDFQKGDIAEGYSVSREKKESFPLTVTSAQKNPTAFYLCASSQTRMETQYFGPGTRLLVL.

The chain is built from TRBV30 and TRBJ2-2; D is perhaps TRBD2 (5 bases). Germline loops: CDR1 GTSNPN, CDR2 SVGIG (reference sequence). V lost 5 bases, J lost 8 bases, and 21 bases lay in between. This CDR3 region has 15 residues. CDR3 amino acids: CAWDFGRLGVGELFF. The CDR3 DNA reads TGTGCCTGGGATTTTGGGCGACTGGGAGTTGGGGAGCTGTTTTTT.

CDR3 protein: CASNTGGWETQYF. In nucleotides, the CDR3 is TGTGCCAGTAACACAGGGGGCTGGGAGACCCAGTACTTC. The chain is built from TRBV6-5 and TRBJ2-5, with 9 nucleotides matching TRBD1. This CDR3 has 13 residues. Germline assignment: CDR1 MNHEY and CDR2 SVGAGI. The J segment lost 5 bases and the V segment lost 9 bases, leaving 7 bases of the junction unmatched.

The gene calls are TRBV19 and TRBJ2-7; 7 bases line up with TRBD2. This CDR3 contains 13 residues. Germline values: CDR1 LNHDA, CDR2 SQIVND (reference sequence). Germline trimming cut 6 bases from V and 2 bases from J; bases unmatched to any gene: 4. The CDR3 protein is CASSAGTTYEQYF. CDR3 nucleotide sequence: TGTGCCAGTAGCGCCGGGACTACCTACGAGCAGTACTTC.

The CDR3 loop reads CASSFGGYYGYTF. In nucleotides, the CDR3 is TGTGCCAGCAGTTTCGGCGGGTACTATGGCTACACCTTC. The rearrangement links TRBV12-3 or TRBV12-4 to TRBJ1-2; D is uncertain. Deletions cut 3 bases from V and 3 bases from J, with 8 bases between. This CDR3 is built from 13 residues.

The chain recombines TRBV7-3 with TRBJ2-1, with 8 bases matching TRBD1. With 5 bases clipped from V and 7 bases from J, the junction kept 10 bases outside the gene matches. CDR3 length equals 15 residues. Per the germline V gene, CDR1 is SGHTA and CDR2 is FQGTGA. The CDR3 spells CASSPGWDRINEQFF. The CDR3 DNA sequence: TGTGCCAGCAGCCCGGGATGGGACAGGATAAATGAGCAGTTCTTC.

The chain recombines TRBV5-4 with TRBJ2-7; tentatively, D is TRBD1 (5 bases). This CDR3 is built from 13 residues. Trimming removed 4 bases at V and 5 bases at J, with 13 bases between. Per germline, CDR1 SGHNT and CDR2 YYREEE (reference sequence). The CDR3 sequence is CASSPPQGNEQYF. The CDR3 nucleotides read TGTGCCAGCAGCCCGCCCCAGGGAAACGAGCAGTACTTC. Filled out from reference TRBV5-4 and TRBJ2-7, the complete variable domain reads ETGVTQSPTHLIKTRGQQVTLRCSSQSGHNTVSWYQQALGQGPQFIFQYYREEENGRGNFPPRFSGLQFPNYSSELNVNALELDDSALYLCASSPPQGNEQYFGPGTRLTVT.

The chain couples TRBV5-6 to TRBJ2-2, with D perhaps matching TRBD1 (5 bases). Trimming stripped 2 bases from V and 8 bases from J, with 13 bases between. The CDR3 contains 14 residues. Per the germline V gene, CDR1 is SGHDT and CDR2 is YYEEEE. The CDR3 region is CASSFIPGSGELFF. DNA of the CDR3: TGTGCCAGCAGCTTTATCCCAGGGTCGGGGGAGCTGTTTTTT.

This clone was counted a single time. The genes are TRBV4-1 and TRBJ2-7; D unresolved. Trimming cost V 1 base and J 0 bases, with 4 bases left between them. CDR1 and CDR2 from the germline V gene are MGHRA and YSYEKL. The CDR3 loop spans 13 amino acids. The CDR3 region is CASSQGPSYEQYF. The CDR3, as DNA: TGCGCCAGCAGCCAAGGACCCTCCTACGAGCAGTACTTC.

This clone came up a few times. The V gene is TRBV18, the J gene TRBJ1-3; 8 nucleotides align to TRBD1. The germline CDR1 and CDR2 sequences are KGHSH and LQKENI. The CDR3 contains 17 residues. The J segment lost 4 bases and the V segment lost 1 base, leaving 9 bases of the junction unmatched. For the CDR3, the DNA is TGTGCCAGCTCACCACTTACAACAGGGGGAGCAGGAAACACCATATATTTT. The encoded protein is CASSPLTTGGAGNTIYF.

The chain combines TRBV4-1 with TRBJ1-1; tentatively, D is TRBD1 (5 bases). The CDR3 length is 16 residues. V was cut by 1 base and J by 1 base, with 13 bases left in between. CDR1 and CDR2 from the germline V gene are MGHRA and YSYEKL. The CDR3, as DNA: TGCGCCAGCAGCCAAGTCTGGGGCATGGAGAACACTGAAGCTTTCTTT. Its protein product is CASSQVWGMENTEAFF.

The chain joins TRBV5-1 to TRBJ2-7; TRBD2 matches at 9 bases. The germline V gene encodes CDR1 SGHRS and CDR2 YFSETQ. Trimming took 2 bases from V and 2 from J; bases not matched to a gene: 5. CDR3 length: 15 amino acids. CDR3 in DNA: TGCGCCAGCAGCTTCGTCTCTAGCGGGACCTACGAGCAGTACTTC. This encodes CASSFVSSGTYEQYF.

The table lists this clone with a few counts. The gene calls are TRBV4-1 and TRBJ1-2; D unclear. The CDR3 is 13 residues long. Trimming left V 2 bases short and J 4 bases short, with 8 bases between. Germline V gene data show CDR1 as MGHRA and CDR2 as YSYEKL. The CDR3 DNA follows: TGCGCCAGCAGCCAACCAGGCCTCTATGGCTACACCTTC. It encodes CASSQPGLYGYTF.